This paragraph covers one T cell receptor beta chain sequence. No antigen is known for it. This entry comes from a study of cytomegalovirus exposure and HLA in healthy donors. General observations from the study: When analyzed later, a missense DCLRE1C variant was found to be linked to TCR beta V- and J-gene trimming. It was reportedly the case that the classifier diagnosed cytomegalovirus status with high specificity and sensitivity. Per a prior analysis, the majority of TCR beta V segments were productive roughly 90% or roughly 30% of the time. Most TCR sequences were uncommon, yet certain public TCRs appeared in many donors.

Germline V lookup: CDR1 MDHEN, CDR2 SYDVKM. The J segment lost 0 bases and the V segment lost 5 bases, leaving 13 bases of the junction unmatched. The CDR3 loop spans 19 amino acids. The PCR made use of 60 Vbeta and 13 Jbeta primers. Profiled with immunoSEQ multiplex PCR; TCRdb holds only in-frame clones, not every one. The sample contains 75,000 to 90,000 clones, approximately 80% of which appear only once. The chain is built from TRBV28 and TRBJ2-6; 7 positions match TRBD2. Sequencing was done on a sample of PBMCs. This sequence originates from a woman in her thirties or forties in good health and CMV-seropositive. The CDR3 loop is CASSTAWGGESSGANVLTF. CDR3 nucleotides: TGTGCCAGCAGTACGGCCTGGGGAGGGGAGAGCTCTGGGGCCAACGTCCTGACTTTC.